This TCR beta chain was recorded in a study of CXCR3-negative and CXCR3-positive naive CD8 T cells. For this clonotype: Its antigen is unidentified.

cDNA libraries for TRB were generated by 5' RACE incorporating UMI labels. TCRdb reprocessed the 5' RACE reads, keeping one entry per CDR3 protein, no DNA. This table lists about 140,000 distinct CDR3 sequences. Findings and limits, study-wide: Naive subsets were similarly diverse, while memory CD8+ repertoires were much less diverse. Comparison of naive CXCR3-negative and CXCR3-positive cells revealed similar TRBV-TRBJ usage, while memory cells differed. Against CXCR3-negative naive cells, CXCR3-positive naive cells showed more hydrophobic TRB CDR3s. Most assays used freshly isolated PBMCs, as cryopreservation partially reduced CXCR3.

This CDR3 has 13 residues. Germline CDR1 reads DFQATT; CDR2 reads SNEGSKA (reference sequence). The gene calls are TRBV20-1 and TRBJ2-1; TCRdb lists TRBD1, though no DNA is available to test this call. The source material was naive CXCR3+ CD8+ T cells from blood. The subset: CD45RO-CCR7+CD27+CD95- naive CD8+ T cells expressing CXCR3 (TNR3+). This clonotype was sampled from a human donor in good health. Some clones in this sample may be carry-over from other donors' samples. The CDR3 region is CSGTGGSYNEQFF.